Given below is one T cell receptor beta chain in context. Its cognate antigen has yet to be identified. No much larger clone is present one base from it, and per-base qualities are unavailable. This entry comes from a study of blood T cell repertoires in COVID-19 (dated by TCRdb to about 2020). Regarding the research as a whole: Samples covering the acute and convalescent phases of COVID-19 were provided by collaborators in the United States, Italy and Spain. Where available, HLA class I and class II types were taken from metadata supplied by the sample provider and were not determined by assay-based typing. The samples were drawn from two sources: the first 160 participants of the ongoing ImmuneRACE study, and 1,254 subjects contributed by 6 global collaborators. The repertoires were released in a freely available public database intended as a resource for research on the immune response to SARS-CoV-2. Deeply sampled blood TCRbeta repertoires from subjects exposed to, actively infected with, or recovered from COVID-19 were included in the dataset. The sample metadata nearly always contained a de-identified subject ID, COVID-19 status, age in years and sex. The prospective study material was composed of cDNA or gDNA derived from T cells, B-cell-depleted T cells, or PBMCs.

Broader findings and caveats from the paper: The amount of clinical and demographic metadata varied by source and participant and was provided uncurated.

One collaborating source in Seattle enrolled patients while the patients were actively infected and followed the patients over time throughout the course of disease. Each collaborating institution followed its own protocols to collect whole blood in K2EDTA tubes. For TCRbeta analysis, collaborators shipped samples in one of three forms: frozen whole blood, isolated PBMCs, or DNA extracted from either of those sample types. The immunoSEQ Assay, a bias-controlled multiplex PCR, was used to amplify TCRbeta CDR3 regions from genomic DNA. The study's own analysis went as follows. The number of nucleated cells in each sample was estimated by amplification of reference gene primers within the assay. To quantify the absolute abundance of each unique TCRbeta CDR3 rearrangement, sequence reads were collapsed and filtered. For each sample, productive Simpson clonality was calculated by taking the square root of Simpson's diversity index across productive rearrangements. This immuneACCESS table, as held by TCRdb, lists in-frame sequences with V and J called but not all clones. Of the missing ones, under half trace to an unresolved V gene in checked studies; the others have no known cause. The D gene and trimming were derived from the DNA, and the V and J assignments and clone size from that table. For this sample there are 150,000 to 180,000 clones; 83% appear just once. The ten largest clones take up over 10% of the sample.

The sequenced sample was peripheral blood. This clonotype originated in a woman aged 55 to 70 with COVID-19, enrolled during active disease.

The CDR3 region: CASSQLQGNNEQFF. The nucleotide sequence reads as follows: TGTGCCAGCAGCCAACTACAGGGTAACAATGAGCAGTTCTTC. The chain uses TRBV3-1 (or the pseudogene TRBV3-2) and TRBJ2-1, and possibly TRBD1, on 6 matching bases. V loses 2 bases, J loses 5 bases, and the germline ends lie 10 bases apart. From a lookup of the germline V gene (reference sequence), CDR1 and CDR2 are LGHDT and YNNKEL. Inclusive of the bounding cysteine and phenylalanine, the CDR3 is 14 residues long. Here the CDR3 DNA is all that survives: 42 bases in frame from base 1.